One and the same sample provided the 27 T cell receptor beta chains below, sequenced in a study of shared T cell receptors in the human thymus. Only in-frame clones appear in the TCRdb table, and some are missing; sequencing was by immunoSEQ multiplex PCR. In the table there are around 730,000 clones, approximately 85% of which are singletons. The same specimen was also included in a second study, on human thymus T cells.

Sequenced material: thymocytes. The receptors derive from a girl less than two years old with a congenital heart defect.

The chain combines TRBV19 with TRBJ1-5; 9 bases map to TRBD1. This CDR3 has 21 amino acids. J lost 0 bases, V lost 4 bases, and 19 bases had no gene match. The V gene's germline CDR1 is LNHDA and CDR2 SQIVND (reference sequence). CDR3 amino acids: CASSTPLNQDRGEYSNQPQHF. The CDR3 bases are TGTGCCAGTAGTACCCCCCTTAATCAAGACAGGGGGGAATATAGCAATCAGCCCCAGCATTTT. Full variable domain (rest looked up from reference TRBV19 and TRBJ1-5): DGGITQSPKYLFRKEGQNVTLSCEQNLNHDAMYWYRQDPGQGLRLIYYSQIVNDFQKGDIAEGYSVSREKKESFPLTVTSAQKNPTAFYLCASSTPLNQDRGEYSNQPQHFGDGTRLSIL.

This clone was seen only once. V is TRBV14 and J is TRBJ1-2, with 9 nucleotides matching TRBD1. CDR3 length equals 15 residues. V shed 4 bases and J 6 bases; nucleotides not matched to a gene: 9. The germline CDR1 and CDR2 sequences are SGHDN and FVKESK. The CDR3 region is CASSRSLGTGHGYTF. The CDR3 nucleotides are TGTGCCAGCAGCCGAAGTCTTGGGACAGGGCATGGCTACACCTTC.

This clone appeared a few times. CDR3 nucleotide sequence: TGTGCCAGCAGCTTCCAAACCTACGAGCAGTACTTC. Translated: CASSFQTYEQYF. The V and J genes are TRBV7-2 and TRBJ2-7; D is unclear. This CDR3 is 12 amino acids long. V lost 3 bases to trimming and J lost 2 bases, with 5 bases between them. Germline loops: CDR1 SGHTA, CDR2 FQGNSA.

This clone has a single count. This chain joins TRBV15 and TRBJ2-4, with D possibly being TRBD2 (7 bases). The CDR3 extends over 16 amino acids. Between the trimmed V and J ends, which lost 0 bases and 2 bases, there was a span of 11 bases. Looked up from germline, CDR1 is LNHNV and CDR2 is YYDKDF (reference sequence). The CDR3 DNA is TGTGCCACCAGCAGAGACGGGGGGCGATCCAAAAACATTCAGTACTTC. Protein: CATSRDGGRSKNIQYF.

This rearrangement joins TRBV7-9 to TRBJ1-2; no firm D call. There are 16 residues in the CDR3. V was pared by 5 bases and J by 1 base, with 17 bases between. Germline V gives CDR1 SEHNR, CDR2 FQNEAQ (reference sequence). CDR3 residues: CASSRSTRSINYGYTF. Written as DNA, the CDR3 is TGTGCCAGCAGCCGCTCGACTCGGTCTATTAACTATGGCTACACCTTC.

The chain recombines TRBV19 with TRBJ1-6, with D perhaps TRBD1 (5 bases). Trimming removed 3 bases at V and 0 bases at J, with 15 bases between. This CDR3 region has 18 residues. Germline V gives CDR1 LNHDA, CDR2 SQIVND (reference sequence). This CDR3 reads CASSIAPSGASYNSPLHF. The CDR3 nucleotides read TGTGCCAGTAGTATCGCCCCCAGCGGGGCCTCCTATAATTCACCCCTCCACTTT.

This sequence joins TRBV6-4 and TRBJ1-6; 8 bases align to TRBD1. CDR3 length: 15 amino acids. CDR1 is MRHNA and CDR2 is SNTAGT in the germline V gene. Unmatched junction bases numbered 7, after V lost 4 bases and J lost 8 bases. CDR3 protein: CASSAWTGQDSPLHF. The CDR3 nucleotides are TGTGCCAGCAGTGCTTGGACAGGGCAGGATTCACCCCTCCACTTT.

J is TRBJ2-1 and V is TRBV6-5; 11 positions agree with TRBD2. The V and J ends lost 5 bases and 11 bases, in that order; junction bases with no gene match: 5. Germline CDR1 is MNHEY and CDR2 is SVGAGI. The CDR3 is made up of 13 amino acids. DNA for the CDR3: TGTGCCAGCAGTCGACTAGCGGGGCCTCAGCAGTTCTTC. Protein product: CASSRLAGPQQFF.

The DNA of the CDR3 is TGCAGCGTCGAAATCCGTTTCTTCCACTCCCACCCTTTGGTCAACTATGGCTACACCTTC. Encoded protein: CSVEIRFFHSHPLVNYGYTF. The chain couples TRBV29-1 to TRBJ1-2; D is unresolved. Trimming stripped 6 bases from V and 2 bases from J, with 34 bases between. The CDR3 contains 20 residues. The V gene's germline CDR1 is SQVTM and CDR2 ANQGSEA.

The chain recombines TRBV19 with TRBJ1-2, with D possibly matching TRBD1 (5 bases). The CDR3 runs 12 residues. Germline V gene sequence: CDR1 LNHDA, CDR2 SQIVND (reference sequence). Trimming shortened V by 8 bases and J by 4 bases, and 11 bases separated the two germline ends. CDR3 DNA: TGTGCCAGTCGACAGTTTCGCTATGGCTACACCTTC. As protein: CASRQFRYGYTF.

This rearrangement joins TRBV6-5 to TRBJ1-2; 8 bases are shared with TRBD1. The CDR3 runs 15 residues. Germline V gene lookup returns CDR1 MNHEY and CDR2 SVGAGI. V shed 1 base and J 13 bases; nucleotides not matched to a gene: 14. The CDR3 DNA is TGTGCCAGCAGTTACTTCCCGGGACAGGTCACGAGTCGCACCTTC. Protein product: CASSYFPGQVTSRTF.

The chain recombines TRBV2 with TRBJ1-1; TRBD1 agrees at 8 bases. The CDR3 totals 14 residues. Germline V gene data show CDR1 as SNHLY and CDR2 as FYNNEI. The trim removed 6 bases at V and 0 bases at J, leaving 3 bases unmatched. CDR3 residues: CASRTGVVNTEAFF. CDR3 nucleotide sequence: TGTGCCAGCAGGACAGGGGTCGTGAACACTGAAGCTTTCTTT.

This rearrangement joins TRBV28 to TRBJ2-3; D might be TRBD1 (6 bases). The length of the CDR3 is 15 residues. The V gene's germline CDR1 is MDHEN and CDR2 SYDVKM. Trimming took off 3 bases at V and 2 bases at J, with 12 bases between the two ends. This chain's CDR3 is CASSFRTGYTDTQYF. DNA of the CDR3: TGTGCCAGCAGTTTCCGAACAGGGTACACAGATACGCAGTATTTT.

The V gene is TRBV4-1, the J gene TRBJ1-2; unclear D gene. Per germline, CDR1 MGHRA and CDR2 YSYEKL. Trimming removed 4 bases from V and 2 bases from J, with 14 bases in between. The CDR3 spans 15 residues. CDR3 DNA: TGCGCCAGCAGCCTTGACCCACCAGGAAACTATGGCTACACCTTC. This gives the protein CASSLDPPGNYGYTF.

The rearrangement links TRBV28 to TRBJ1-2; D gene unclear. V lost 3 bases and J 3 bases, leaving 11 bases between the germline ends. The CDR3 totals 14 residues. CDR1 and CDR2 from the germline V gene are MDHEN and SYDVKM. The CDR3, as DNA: TGTGCCAGCAGTTTCGTCAGGAGGGACTATGGCTACACCTTC. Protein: CASSFVRRDYGYTF.

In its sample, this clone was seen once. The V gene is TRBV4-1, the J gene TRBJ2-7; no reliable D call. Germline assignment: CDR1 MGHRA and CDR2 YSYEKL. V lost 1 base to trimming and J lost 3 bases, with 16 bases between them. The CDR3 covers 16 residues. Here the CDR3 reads CASSQALPHRGYEQYF. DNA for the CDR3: TGCGCCAGCAGCCAAGCTCTTCCCCACCGAGGCTACGAGCAGTACTTC.

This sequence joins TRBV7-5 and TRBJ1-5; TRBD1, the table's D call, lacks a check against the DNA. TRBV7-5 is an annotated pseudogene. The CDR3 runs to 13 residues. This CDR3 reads CARRTGANQPQHF. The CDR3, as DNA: TGTGCCAGAAGGACAGGTGCAAATCAGCCCCAGCATTTT.

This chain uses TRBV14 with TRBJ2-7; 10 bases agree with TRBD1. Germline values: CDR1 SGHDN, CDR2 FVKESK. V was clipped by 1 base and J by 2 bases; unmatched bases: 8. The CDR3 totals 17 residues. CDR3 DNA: TGTGCCAGCAGCCAAGGGCCACCCGGGACAGGGGCCTACGAGCAGTACTTC. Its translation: CASSQGPPGTGAYEQYF.

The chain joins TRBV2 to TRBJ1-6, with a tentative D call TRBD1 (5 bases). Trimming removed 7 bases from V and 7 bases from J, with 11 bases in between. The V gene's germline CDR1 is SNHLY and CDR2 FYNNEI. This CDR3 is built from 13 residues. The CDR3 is CASNEGRNSPLHF. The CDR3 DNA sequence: TGTGCCAGCAATGAGGGGAGAAATTCACCCCTCCACTTT.

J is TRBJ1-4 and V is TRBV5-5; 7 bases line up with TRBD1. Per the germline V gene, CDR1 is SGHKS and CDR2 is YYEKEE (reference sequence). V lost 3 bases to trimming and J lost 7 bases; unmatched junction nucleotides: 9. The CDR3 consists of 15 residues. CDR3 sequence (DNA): TGTGCCAGCAGCTCAATTTCAGGGGGAGGTGAAAAACTGTTTTTT. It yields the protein CASSSISGGGEKLFF.

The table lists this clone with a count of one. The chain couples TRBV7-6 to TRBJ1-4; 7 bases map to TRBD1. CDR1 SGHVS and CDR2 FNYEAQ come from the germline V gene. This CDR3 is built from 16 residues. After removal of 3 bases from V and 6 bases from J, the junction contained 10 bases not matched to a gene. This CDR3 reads CASSFGRGTDHEKLFF. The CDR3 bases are TGTGCCAGCAGCTTTGGTCGCGGGACAGACCATGAAAAACTGTTTTTT.

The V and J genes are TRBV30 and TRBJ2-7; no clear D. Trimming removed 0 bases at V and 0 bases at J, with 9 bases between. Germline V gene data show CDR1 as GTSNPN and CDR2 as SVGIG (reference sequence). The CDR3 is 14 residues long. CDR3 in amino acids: CAWSVGISSYEQYF. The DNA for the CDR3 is TGTGCCTGGAGTGTGGGCATTAGCTCCTACGAGCAGTACTTC. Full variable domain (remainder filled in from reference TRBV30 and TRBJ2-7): SQTIHQWPATLVQPVGSPLSLECTVEGTSNPNLYWYRQAAGRGLQLLFYSVGIGQISSEVPQNLSASRPQDRQFILSSKKLLLSDSGFYLCAWSVGISSYEQYFGPGTRLTVT.

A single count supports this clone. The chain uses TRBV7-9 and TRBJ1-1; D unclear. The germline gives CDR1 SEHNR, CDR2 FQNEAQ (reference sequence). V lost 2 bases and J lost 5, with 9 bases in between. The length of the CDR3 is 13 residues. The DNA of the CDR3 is TGTGCCAGCAGCTTATCACTCGGGACTGAAGCTTTCTTT. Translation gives CASSLSLGTEAFF.

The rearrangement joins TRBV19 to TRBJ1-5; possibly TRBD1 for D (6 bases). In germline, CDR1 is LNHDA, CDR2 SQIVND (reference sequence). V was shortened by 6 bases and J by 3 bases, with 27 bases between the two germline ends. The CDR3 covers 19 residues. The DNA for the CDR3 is TGTGCCAGTAGATACAAGGGGGTTTTCTCGCAGGGCCCCAATCAGCCCCAGCATTTT. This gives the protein CASRYKGVFSQGPNQPQHF.

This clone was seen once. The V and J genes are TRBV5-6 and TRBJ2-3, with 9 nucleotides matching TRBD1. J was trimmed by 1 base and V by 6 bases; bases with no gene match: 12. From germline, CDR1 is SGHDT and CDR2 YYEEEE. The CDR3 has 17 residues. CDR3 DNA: TGTGCCAGCACCGATAAACAGGGGGCGCCCCGCACAGATACGCAGTATTTT. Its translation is CASTDKQGAPRTDTQYF.

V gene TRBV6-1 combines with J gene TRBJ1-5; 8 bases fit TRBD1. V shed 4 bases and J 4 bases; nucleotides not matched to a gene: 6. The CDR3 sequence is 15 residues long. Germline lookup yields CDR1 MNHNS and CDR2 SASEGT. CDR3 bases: TGTGCCAGCAGTGGACAGGGGCGGGAGAATCAGCCCCAGCATTTT. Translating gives CASSGQGRENQPQHF.

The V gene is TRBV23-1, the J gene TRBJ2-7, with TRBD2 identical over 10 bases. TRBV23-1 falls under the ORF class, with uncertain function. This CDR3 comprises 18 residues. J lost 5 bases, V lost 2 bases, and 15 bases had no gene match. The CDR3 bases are TGCGCCAGCAGTCAACGGAATTTAACTAGCGGGGAGATTAACGAGCAGTACTTC. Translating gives CASSQRNLTSGEINEQYF.